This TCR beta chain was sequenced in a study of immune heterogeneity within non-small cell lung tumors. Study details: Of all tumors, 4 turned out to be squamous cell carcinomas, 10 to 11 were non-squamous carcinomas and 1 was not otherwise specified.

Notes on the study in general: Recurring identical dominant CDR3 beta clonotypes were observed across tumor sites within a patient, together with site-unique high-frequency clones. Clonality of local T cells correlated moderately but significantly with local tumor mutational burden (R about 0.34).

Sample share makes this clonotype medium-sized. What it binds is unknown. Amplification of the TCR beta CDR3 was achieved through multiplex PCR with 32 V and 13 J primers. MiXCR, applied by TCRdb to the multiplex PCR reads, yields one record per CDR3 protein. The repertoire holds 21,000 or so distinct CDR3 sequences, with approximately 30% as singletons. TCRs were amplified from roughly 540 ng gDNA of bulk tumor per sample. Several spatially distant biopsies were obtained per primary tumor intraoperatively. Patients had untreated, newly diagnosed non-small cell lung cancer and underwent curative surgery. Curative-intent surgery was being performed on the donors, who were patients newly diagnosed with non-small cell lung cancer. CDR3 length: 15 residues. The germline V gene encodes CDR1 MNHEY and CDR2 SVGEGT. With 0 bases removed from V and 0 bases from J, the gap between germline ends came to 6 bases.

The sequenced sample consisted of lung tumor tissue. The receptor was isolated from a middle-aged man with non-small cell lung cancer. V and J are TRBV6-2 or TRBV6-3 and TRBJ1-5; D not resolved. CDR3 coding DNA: TGTGCCAGCAGTTACTCCGACTTTAGCAATCAGCCCCAGCATTTT. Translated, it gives CASSYSDFSNQPQHF.